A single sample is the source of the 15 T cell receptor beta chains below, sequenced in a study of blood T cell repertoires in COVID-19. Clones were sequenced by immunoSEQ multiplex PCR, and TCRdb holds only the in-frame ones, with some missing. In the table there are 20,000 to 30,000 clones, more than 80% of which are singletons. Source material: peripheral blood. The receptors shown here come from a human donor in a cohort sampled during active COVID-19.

The CDR3 is CASSLAPTGGDGLYEQYF. CDR3 sequence (DNA): TGCGCCAGCAGCTTGGCCCCGACAGGGGGCGACGGTCTCTACGAGCAGTACTTC. This chain links TRBV5-1 with TRBJ2-7, with TRBD1 matching over 10 bases. Germline loops: CDR1 SGHRS, CDR2 YFSETQ. The V and J ends lost 0 bases and 3 bases, in that order; junction bases with no gene match: 12. The CDR3 contains 18 residues.

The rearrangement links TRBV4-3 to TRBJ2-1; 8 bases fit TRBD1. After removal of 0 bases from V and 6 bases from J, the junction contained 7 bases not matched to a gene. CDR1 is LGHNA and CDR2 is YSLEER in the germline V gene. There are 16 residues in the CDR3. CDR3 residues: CASSQDWGQASNEQFF. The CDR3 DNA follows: TGCGCCAGCAGCCAAGATTGGGGACAGGCAAGCAATGAGCAGTTCTTC.

The CDR3: CASSQALAGWETQYF. DNA for the CDR3: TGTGCCAGCAGCCAAGCACTAGCGGGTTGGGAGACCCAGTACTTC. The rearrangement links TRBV3-1 (or the pseudogene TRBV3-2) to TRBJ2-5, with TRBD2 identical over 9 bases. Germline V gene sequence: CDR1 LGHDT, CDR2 YNNKEL (reference sequence). Trimming removed 1 base from V and 5 bases from J; junction bases left unmatched: 5. The length of the CDR3 is 15 residues.

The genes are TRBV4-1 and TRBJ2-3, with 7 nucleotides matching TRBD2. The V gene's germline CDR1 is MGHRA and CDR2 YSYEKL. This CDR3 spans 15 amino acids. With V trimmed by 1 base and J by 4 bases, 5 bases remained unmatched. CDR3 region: CASSQGVAGPDTQYF. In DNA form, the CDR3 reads TGCGCCAGCAGCCAAGGGGTAGCGGGCCCAGATACGCAGTATTTT.

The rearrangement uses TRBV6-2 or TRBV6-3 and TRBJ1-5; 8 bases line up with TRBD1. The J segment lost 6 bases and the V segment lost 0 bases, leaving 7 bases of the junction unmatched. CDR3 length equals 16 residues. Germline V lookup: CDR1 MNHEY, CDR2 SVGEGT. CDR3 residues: CASSYSGTGSVQPQHF. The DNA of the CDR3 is TGTGCCAGCAGTTACTCCGGGACAGGTTCGGTTCAGCCCCAGCATTTT.

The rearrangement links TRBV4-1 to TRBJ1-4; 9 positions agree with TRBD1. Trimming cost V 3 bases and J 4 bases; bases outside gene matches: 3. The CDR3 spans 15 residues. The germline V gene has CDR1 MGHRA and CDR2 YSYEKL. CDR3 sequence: CASSQTGGYNEKLFF. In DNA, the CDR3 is TGCGCCAGCAGCCAGACAGGGGGTTATAATGAAAAACTGTTTTTT.

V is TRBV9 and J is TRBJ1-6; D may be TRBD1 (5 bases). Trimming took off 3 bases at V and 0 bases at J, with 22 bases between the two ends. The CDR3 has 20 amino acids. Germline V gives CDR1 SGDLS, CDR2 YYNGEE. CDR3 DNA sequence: TGTGCCAGCAGCGGAAATCTAGGGCAGGGTGACAGCTCCTATAATTCACCCCTCCACTTT. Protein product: CASSGNLGQGDSSYNSPLHF.

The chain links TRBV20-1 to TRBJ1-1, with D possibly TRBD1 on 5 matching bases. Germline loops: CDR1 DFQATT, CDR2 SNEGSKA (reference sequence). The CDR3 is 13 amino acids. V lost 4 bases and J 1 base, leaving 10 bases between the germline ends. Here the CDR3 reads CSATDRQNTEAFF. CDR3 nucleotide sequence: TGCAGTGCTACTGACAGACAGAACACTGAAGCTTTCTTT.

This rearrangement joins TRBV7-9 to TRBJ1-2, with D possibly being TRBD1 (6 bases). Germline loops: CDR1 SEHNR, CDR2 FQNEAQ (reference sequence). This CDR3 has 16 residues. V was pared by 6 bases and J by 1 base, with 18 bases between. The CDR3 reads CASSPGEGVLNYGYTF. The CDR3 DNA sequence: TGTGCCAGCAGTCCAGGGGAGGGGGTCCTTAACTATGGCTACACCTTC.

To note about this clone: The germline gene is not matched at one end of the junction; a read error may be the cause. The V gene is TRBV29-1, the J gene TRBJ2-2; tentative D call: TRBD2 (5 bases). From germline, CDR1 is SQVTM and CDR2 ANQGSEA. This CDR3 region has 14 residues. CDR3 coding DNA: TGCAGCGTTAAAGATGACTACTACACCGGGGAGCTGTTTTTT. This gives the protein CSVKDDYYTGELFF.

CDR3 region: CASRKVGGSGNTIYF. DNA of the CDR3: TGTGCCAGCAGGAAAGTGGGGGGCTCTGGAAACACCATATATTTT. The rearrangement links TRBV28 to TRBJ1-3; the D gene is possibly TRBD1 (5 bases). Germline CDR1 MDHEN, CDR2 SYDVKM. The CDR3 is 15 residues long. Trimming removed 6 bases at V and 0 bases at J, with 12 bases between. The entire variable domain, with the rest obtained from reference TRBV28 and TRBJ1-3, is as follows: DVKVTQSSRYLVKRTGEKVFLECVQDMDHENMFWYRQDPGLGLRLIYFSYDVKMKEKGDIPEGYSVSREKKERFSLILESASTNQTSMYLCASRKVGGSGNTIYFGEGSWLTVV.

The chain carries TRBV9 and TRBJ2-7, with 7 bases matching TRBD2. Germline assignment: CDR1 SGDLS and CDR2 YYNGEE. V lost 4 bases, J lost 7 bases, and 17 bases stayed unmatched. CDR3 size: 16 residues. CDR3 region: CASSPSDWEGQGEQYF. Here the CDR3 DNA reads TGTGCCAGCAGCCCGAGCGACTGGGAGGGCCAAGGAGAGCAGTACTTC.

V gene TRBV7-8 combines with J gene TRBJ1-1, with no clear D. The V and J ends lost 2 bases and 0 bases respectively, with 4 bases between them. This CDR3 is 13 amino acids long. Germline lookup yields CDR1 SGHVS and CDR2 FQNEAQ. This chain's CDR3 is CASSLQMNTEAFF. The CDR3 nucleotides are TGTGCCAGCAGCTTACAGATGAACACTGAAGCTTTCTTT. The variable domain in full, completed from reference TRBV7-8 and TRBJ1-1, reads GAGVSQSPRYKVAKRGQDVALRCDPISGHVSLFWYQQALGQGPEFLTYFQNEAQLDKSGLPSDRFFAERPEGSVSTLKIQRTQQEDSAVYLCASSLQMNTEAFFGQGTRLTVV.

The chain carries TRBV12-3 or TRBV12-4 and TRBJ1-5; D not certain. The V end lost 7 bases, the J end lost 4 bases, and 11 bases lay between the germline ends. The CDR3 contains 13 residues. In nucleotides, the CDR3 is TGTGCCAGCAACCCAACGCGGAATCAGCCCCAGCATTTT. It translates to CASNPTRNQPQHF.

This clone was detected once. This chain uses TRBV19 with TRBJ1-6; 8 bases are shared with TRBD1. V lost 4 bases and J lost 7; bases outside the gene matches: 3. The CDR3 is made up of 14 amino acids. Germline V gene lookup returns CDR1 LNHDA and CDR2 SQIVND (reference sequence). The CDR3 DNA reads TGTGCCAGTAGTACGACAGGGGCCAATTCACCCCTCCACTTT. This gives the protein CASSTTGANSPLHF.